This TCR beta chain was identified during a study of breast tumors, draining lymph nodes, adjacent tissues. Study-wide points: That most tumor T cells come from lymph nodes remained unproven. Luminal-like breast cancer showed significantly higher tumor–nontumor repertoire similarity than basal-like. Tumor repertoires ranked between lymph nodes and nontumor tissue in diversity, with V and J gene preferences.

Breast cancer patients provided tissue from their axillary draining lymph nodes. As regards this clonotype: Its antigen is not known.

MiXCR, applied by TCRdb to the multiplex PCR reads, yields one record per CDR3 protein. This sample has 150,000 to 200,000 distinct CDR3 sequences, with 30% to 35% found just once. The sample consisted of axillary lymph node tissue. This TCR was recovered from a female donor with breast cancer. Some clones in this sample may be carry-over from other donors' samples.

CDR3 bases: TGTGCCAGCAGCTCCCTGGACAGGCCTGCCTACGAGCAGTACTTC. Protein sequence: CASSSLDRPAYEQYF. This sequence joins TRBV7-9 and TRBJ2-7, with 7 bases lining up with TRBD1. This CDR3 region has 15 residues. Germline CDR1 reads SEHNR; CDR2 reads FQNEAQ (reference sequence). V dropped 4 bases and J dropped 2; count of bases not matched to a gene: 8.